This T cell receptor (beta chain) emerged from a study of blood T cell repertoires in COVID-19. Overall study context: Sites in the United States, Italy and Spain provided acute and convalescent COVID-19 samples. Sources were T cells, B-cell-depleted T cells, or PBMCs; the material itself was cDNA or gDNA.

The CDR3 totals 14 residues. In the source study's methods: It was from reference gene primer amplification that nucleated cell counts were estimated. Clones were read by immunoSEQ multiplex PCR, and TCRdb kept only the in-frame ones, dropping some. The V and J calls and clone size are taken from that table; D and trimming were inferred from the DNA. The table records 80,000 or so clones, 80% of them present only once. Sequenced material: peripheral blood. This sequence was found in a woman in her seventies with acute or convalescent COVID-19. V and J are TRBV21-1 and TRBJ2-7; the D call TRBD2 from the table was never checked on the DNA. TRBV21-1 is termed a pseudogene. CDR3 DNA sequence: TGTGCCAGCAGCAATAGCGGGGGGGACTACGAGCAGTACTTC. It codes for CASSNSGGDYEQYF.